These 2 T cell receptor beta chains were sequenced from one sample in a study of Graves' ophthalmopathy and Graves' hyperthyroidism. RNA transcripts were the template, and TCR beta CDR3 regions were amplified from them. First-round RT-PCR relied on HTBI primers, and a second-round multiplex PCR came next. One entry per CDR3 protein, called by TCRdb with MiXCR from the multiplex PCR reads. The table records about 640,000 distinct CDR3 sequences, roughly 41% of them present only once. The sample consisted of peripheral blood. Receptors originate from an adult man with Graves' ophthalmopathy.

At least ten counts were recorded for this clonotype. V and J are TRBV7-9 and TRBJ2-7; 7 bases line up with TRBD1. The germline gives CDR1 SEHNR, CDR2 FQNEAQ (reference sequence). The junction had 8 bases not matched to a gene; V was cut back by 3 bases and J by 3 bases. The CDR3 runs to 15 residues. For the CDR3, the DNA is TGTGCCAGCAGCTTCGGGACAGAAATCCACTACGAGCAGTACTTC. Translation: CASSFGTEIHYEQYF.

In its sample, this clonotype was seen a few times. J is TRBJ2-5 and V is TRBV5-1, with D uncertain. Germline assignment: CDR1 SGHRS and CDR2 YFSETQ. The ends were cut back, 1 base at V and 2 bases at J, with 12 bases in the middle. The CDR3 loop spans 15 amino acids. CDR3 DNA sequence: TGCGCCAGCAGCTTGTTTGCGGATAGACAAGAGACCCAGTACTTC. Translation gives CASSLFADRQETQYF. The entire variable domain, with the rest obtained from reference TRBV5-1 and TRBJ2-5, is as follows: KAGVTQTPRYLIKTRGQQVTLSCSPISGHRSVSWYQQTPGQGLQFLFEYFSETQRNKGNFPGRFSGRQFSNSRSEMNVSTLELGDSALYLCASSLFADRQETQYFGPGTRLLVL.